This passage covers 5 T cell receptor beta chains from one sample sequenced in a study of CD8 T cells in Susac syndrome. Random hexamers were used to reverse transcribe about 0.5 to 1 ug of RNA. MiXCR, applied by TCRdb to the immunoSEQ multiplex PCR reads, yields one record per CDR3 protein. The sample records some 140,000 distinct CDR3 sequences, 75% to 90% being singletons. The sequenced sample was CD8+ T cells from PBMCs. All receptors come from a human donor with multiple sclerosis.

The chain links TRBV12-3 or TRBV12-4 to TRBJ2-7; D may correspond to TRBD1 or TRBD2 (5 bases each). Deletions cut 1 base from V and 6 bases from J, with 10 bases between. This CDR3 is 13 amino acids long. This chain's CDR3 is CASSLGGAGEQYV. In DNA form, the CDR3 reads TGTGCCAGCAGTTTAGGAGGGGCCGGCGAGCAGTACGTC.

This clonotype was counted between two and nine times. The chain carries TRBV29-1 and TRBJ1-1; no clear D. V was shortened by 5 bases and J by 1 base, with 8 bases between the two germline ends. The CDR3 has 12 amino acids. Per germline, CDR1 SQVTM and CDR2 ANQGSEA. The chain's CDR3 is CSVIAGNTEAFF. The DNA of the CDR3 is TGCAGCGTTATCGCCGGGAACACTGAAGCTTTCTTT.

The gene calls are TRBV15 and TRBJ2-3, with 11 bases aligning to TRBD2. Germline V CDR1 and CDR2: LNHNV, YYDKDF (reference sequence). Germline trimming cut 0 bases from V and 5 bases from J; bases unmatched to any gene: 7. This CDR3 has 17 amino acids. Here the CDR3 DNA reads TGTGCCACCAGCAGAGATAGCGGGGGGGCCCGAGGAGATACGCAGTATTTT. It codes for CATSRDSGGARGDTQYF.

The genes are TRBV19 and TRBJ1-1; 9 nucleotides agree with TRBD1. Germline V gene data show CDR1 as LNHDA and CDR2 as SQIVND (reference sequence). CDR3 length: 13 amino acids. Germline trimming cut 3 bases from V and 5 bases from J; bases unmatched to any gene: 1. CDR3 in DNA: TGTGCCAGTAGTATGGGGACAGGGACTGAAGCTTTCTTT. Encoded protein: CASSMGTGTEAFF.

This chain uses TRBV29-1 with TRBJ1-1, with D unresolved. The CDR3 is made up of 12 amino acids. The ends were cut back, 2 bases at V and 4 bases at J, with 8 bases in the middle. From germline, CDR1 is SQVTM and CDR2 ANQGSEA. The CDR3 nucleotides read TGCAGCGTTGAACGAGGGCGCACTGAAGCTTTCTTT. Translation: CSVERGRTEAFF.